Listed below are T cell receptor beta chains from one sample, sequenced in a study of ipilimumab plus nivolumab after autologous stem cell transplantation. Sequencing was performed with immunoSEQ multiplex PCR; in TCRdb, only in-frame clones are kept and a portion is missing. The sample shows about 15,000 clones, over 60% of them seen only once. The source material was PBMCs, sampled in a trial of ipilimumab plus nivolumab as post-transplant consolidation. These receptors were collected from a male donor with diffuse large B-cell lymphoma. Both conserved end residues are part of each CDR3. A D gene is named only where the DNA matches it firmly. Only some rows state a clone size, as once, few, many or a class for expanded clones.

J gene	V gene	D gene	clone size	CDR3 DNA	CDR3 protein
TRBJ2-5	TRBV7-2	-	-	TGTGCCAGCTCTCTAAATCGGGGGAACTGGGAGACCCAGTACTTC	CASSLNRGNWETQYF
TRBJ1-1	TRBV5-4	TRBD1	few	TGTGCCAGCAGCTTGGGGCAGGGGGTGAGGACTGAAGCTTTCTTT	CASSLGQGVRTEAFF
TRBJ1-1	TRBV21-1	-	-	TGTGCCAGCAGAGTTAACATAGCTACACAACGCACTGAAGCTTTCTTT	CASRVNIATQRTEAFF
TRBJ2-5	TRBV18	TRBD2	once	TGTGCCAGCTCACCACCGATAGGGACTAGCGGTTTACAAGAGACCCAGTACTTC	CASSPPIGTSGLQETQYF
TRBJ2-6	TRBV7-3	-	-	TGTGCCAGCAGCTTAAAGCCCTGGGGAGTGGCCAACGTCCTGACTTTC	CASSLKPWGVANVLTF
TRBJ1-3	TRBV5-1	-	-	TGCGCCAGCAGTCCAATCCCGCTACAGGGTGAATACTCTGGAAACACCATATATTTT	CASSPIPLQGEYSGNTIYF
TRBJ2-3	TRBV5-1	-	once	TGCGCCAGCACGGAGGGGGCCCACACAGATACGCAGTATTTT	CASTEGAHTDTQYF
TRBJ1-1	TRBV27	-	-	TGTGCCAGCAGTTTAACGGGACAGAACACTGAAGCTTTCTTT	CASSLTGQNTEAFF
TRBJ2-1	TRBV19	-	-	TGTGCCAGTAGTATTAAACAGGCCTATGGGCTGAACAATGAGCAGTTCTTC	CASSIKQAYGLNNEQFF
TRBJ1-1	TRBV5-4	-	few	TGTGCCAGCAGCTTGGACAGTTCCAGCACTGAAGCTTTCTTT	CASSLDSSSTEAFF
TRBJ2-3	TRBV29-1	-	-	TGCAGCGTTGGCGGGACTTTCACAGATACGCAGTATTTT	CSVGGTFTDTQYF
TRBJ1-1	TRBV18	TRBD1	-	TGTGCCAGCTCACTAGGACAGGGGGACACTGAAGCTTTCTTT	CASSLGQGDTEAFF
TRBJ2-1	TRBV30	-	-	TGTGCCTCGGGGCTGGCAGCTGAGCAGTTCTTC	CASGLAAEQFF
TRBJ2-7	TRBV10-3	TRBD2	-	TGTGCCATCAGCTTTGGACTAGCGGGGGGGAGCTACGAGCAGTACTTC	CAISFGLAGGSYEQYF
TRBJ1-3	TRBV5-6	TRBD1	few	TGTGCCAGCAGTTTTACAGGGGGCGAGGACACCATATATTTT	CASSFTGGEDTIYF
TRBJ2-7	TRBV2	TRBD1	-	TGTGCCAGCACTGGGACAGGGGGTTCCGAGCAGTACTTC	CASTGTGGSEQYF
TRBJ2-1	TRBV11-2	-	once	TGTGCCAGCAGCTTCGTGGGGGGCGCTATCTATGAGCAGTTCTTC	CASSFVGGAIYEQFF
TRBJ1-1	TRBV7-2	-	once	TGTGCCAGCAGCGATCAAGGGACAACCTACACTGAAGCTTTCTTT	CASSDQGTTYTEAFF
TRBJ2-1	TRBV5-1	-	once	TGCGCCAGCAGCTTGGGCAGTGGGGGCGTCTCCTACAATGAGCAGTTCTTC	CASSLGSGGVSYNEQFF
TRBJ1-2	TRBV4-1	TRBD1	-	TGCGCCAGCAGCCCGCCGGGACAGCTAGATGGCTACACCTTC	CASSPPGQLDGYTF
TRBJ1-3	TRBV10-1	-	-	TGCGCCAGCAGTGTAGACGGCAACTCTGGAAACACCATATATTTT	CASSVDGNSGNTIYF
TRBJ2-7	TRBV11-1	-	-	TGTGCCAGCAGCTTAGGCCCAGACCTGCTCAACGAGCAGTACTTC	CASSLGPDLLNEQYF
TRBJ2-1	TRBV10-2	TRBD2	-	TGCGCCAGCCGCGGGGGGGCCCGCGACAATGAGCAGTTCTTC	CASRGGARDNEQFF
TRBJ2-2	TRBV18	-	-	TGTGCCAGCTCACCATCGGGAGTTAACACCGGGGAGCTGTTTTTT	CASSPSGVNTGELFF
TRBJ2-7	TRBV7-7	TRBD1	-	TGTGCTAGCAGCGCCGGGACAGGGGCTACCTACGAGCAGTACTTC	CASSAGTGATYEQYF
TRBJ2-1	TRBV11-1	-	-	TGTGCCAGCAGCTTAGGTTGGTCCTACAATGAGCAGTTCTTC	CASSLGWSYNEQFF
TRBJ2-1	TRBV5-5	-	-	TGTGCCAGCTCTCCAAGCCTCTCCTACAATGAGCAGTTCTTC	CASSPSLSYNEQFF
TRBJ2-5	TRBV6-1	-	-	TGTGCCAGCAGTGATGGGACTGCCTTGGAGACCCAGTACTTC	CASSDGTALETQYF
TRBJ1-2	TRBV15	TRBD1	-	TGTGCCACCAGCAGAGGCGGAGGGACAGGGGGCTACACCTTC	CATSRGGGTGGYTF
TRBJ1-2	TRBV5-6	-	-	TGTGCCAGCAGCTTAGTATCATCCCGGTCCTATGGCTACACCTTC	CASSLVSSRSYGYTF
TRBJ2-5	TRBV7-9	-	-	TGTGCCAGCAGGAAAGCACGGGGGGAGACCCAGTACTTC	CASRKARGETQYF
TRBJ2-7	TRBV5-4	TRBD2	-	TGTGCCAGCAGTCCAACTAGCGGGAGTATGGCCTACGAGCAGTACTTC	CASSPTSGSMAYEQYF
TRBJ1-1	TRBV6-1	-	-	TGTGCCAGCAGTCCTCGCCCAGTAGACACTGAAGCTTTCTTT	CASSPRPVDTEAFF
TRBJ2-7	TRBV11-3	-	many	TGTGCCAGCGCTACGGGAGAATCAGCCTACGAGCAGTACTTC	CASATGESAYEQYF
TRBJ2-2	TRBV6-6	-	-	TGTGCCACCCGCCATACAACTACCGGGGAGCTGTTTTTT	CATRHTTTGELFF
TRBJ2-7	TRBV4-1	-	once	TGCGCCAGCAGCCAAGAGGGGACGGCTTTCCACGAGCAGTACTTC	CASSQEGTAFHEQYF
TRBJ1-6	TRBV11-2	-	few	TGTGCCAGCATGGGCTCCTATAATTCACCCCTCCACTTT	CASMGSYNSPLHF
TRBJ1-1	TRBV6-1	-	-	TGTGCCAGCCTAACGAACACTGAAGCTTTCTTT	CASLTNTEAFF
TRBJ2-5	TRBV7-2	TRBD1	-	TGTGCCAGCAGCTTCGGCCTACAGGGGCCGGGAGAGACCCAGTACTTC	CASSFGLQGPGETQYF
TRBJ2-3	TRBV10-1	-	-	TGCGCCAGCCAGAGAGGGTACACAGATACGCAGTATTTT	CASQRGYTDTQYF
TRBJ1-4	TRBV6-5	-	-	TGTGCCAGCAGTTACAGGGGGGGTGAAAAACTGTTTTTT	CASSYRGGEKLFF
TRBJ2-7	TRBV9	-	-	TGTGCCAGCAGCGTAGGAACCGAGCAGTACTTC	CASSVGTEQYF
TRBJ2-2	TRBV5-4	-	-	TGTGCCAGCAGCCGAGGGGCAGGGATTGGGGCTTCGAACACCGGGGAGCTGTTTTTT	CASSRGAGIGASNTGELFF
TRBJ2-7	TRBV7-9	TRBD2	-	TGTGCCAGCAGCCTTGCGGGGGGCGACGAGCAGTACTTC	CASSLAGGDEQYF
TRBJ2-1	TRBV18	TRBD2	-	TGTGCCAGCTCACCACTAGCGGGTTCCAATGAGCAGTTCTTC	CASSPLAGSNEQFF
TRBJ2-3	TRBV5-1	-	-	TGCGCCAGCAGCTCCCAAGGTGGGAGCACAGATACGCAGTATTTT	CASSSQGGSTDTQYF
TRBJ2-1	TRBV4-1	TRBD2	-	TGCGCCAGCAGCCCCCCCGGCGGGGGGGCCAACAATGAGCAGTTCTTC	CASSPPGGGANNEQFF
TRBJ2-3	TRBV6-6	-	once	TGTGCCAGCAGTCTCAGGGGGAGGACAGATACGCAGTATTTT	CASSLRGRTDTQYF
TRBJ2-2	TRBV7-9	-	once	TGTGCCAGCAGCTTAACACTAGACACCGGGGAGCTGTTTTTT	CASSLTLDTGELFF
TRBJ2-3	TRBV4-1	TRBD2	-	TGCGCCAGCAGCCAAAAACCGGGACTAGCGGGGGGGTCCACAGATACGCAGTATTTT	CASSQKPGLAGGSTDTQYF
TRBJ2-6	TRBV18	-	-	TGTGCCAGCTCACTAGCGATCGACTCTGGGGCCAACGTCCTGACTTTC	CASSLAIDSGANVLTF
TRBJ2-7	TRBV7-9	-	-	TGTGCCAGCAGCTTAGTGGGTGGGGGGTCCAGCTCCTACGAGCAGTACTTC	CASSLVGGGSSSYEQYF